This TCR beta chain was sequenced for a study of T cells in Graves' hyperthyroidism and ophthalmopathy. Findings and caveats of the study: A 13 V-J signature model discriminated ophthalmopathy versus stable hyperthyroidism.

This clonotype has a count of ten or more. The antigen is unknown. Looked up from germline, CDR1 is MNHEY and CDR2 is SVGAGI. CDR3 length equals 14 residues. Trimming cost V 0 bases and J 7 bases, with 7 bases left between them. No progression to ophthalmopathy during 18 months of follow-up defined stable disease. The CDR3 regions of TCR beta were amplified from RNA transcripts. RT-PCR in the first round (using the HTBI primer set) targeted the TCR CDR3. A single record per CDR3 protein comes from TCRdb applying MiXCR to the multiplex PCR reads. The repertoire consists of 300,000 to 450,000 distinct CDR3 sequences, with 14% occurring once and the leading ten covering about 11%.

The sample comprised blood. The receptor comes from an older woman with Graves' hyperthyroidism. V and J are TRBV6-5 and TRBJ1-6, with D possibly being TRBD1 (5 bases). CDR3: CASSYSGVNSPLHF. CDR3 nucleotides: TGTGCCAGCAGTTACTCAGGGGTGAATTCACCCCTCCACTTT.